Here is one T cell receptor (beta chain) with its context. In the authors' methods: Reference gene primer amplification gave nucleated cell count estimates. The assay was immunoSEQ multiplex PCR, and TCRdb's table has in-frame clones only and misses some. Clone size and the V and J calls come from that table; the DNA yielded D and trimming. This sample has approximately 110,000 clones; less than 85% occur once, and the top ten carry about 13%. This entry comes from a study of blood T cell repertoires in COVID-19. On the study more broadly: Acute-phase and convalescent COVID-19 samples originated in the United States, Italy and Spain. In each case, the material was cDNA or gDNA derived from T cells, B-cell-depleted T cells, or PBMCs.

This TCR was recovered from a human donor in a cohort sampled during active COVID-19. The sequencing sample was made of peripheral blood.

As DNA, the CDR3 is TGTGCCAGCAGCGTAGACCGACTAGCGGGGGGGCTCTCCTACAATGAGCAGTTCTTC. Its translation is CASSVDRLAGGLSYNEQFF. This rearrangement joins TRBV9 to TRBJ2-1; 14 positions match TRBD2. V trimming: 0 bases; J trimming: 0 bases; junction bases outside the gene matches: 5. Germline lookup yields CDR1 SGDLS and CDR2 YYNGEE. There are 19 residues in the CDR3.